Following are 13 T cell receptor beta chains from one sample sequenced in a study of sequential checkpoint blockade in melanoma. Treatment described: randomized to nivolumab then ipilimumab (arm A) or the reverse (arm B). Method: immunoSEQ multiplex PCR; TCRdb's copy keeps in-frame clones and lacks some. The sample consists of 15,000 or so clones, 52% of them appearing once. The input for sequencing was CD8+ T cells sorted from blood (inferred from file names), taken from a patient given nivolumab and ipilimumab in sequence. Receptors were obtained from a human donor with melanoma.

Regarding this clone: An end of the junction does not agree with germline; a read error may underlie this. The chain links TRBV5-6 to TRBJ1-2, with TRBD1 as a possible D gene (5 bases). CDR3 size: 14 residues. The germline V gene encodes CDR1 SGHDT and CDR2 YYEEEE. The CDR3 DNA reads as TGCGCCAGCAGCCAATGGAGCGCAGGGCTTGGCTACACCTTC. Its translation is CASSQWSAGLGYTF.

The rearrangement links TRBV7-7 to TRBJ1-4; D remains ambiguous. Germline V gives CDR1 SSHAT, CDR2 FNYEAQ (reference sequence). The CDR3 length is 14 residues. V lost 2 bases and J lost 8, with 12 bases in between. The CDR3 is CASSLNPIGEKLFF. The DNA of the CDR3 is TGTGCCAGCAGCTTAAACCCAATCGGGGAAAAACTGTTTTTT.

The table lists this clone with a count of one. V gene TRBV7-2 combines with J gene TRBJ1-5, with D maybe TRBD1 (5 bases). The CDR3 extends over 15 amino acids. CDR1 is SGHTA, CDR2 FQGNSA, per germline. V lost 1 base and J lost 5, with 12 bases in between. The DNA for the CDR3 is TGTGCCAGCAGCTTAGGCTGGGGCGGATATCAGCCCCAGCATTTT. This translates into CASSLGWGGYQPQHF. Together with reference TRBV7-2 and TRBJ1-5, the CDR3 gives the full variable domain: GAGVSQSPSNKVTEKGKDVELRCDPISGHTALYWYRQSLGQGLEFLIYFQGNSAPDKSGLPSDRFSAERTGGSVSTLTIQRTQQEDSAVYLCASSLGWGGYQPQHFGDGTRLSIL.

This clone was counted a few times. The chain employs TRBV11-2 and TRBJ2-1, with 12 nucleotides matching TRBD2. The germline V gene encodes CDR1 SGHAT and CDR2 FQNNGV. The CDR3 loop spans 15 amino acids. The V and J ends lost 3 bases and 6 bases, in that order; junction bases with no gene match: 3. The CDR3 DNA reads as TGTGCCAGCAGCTTCGCTAGCGGGGGGGGCAATGAGCAGTTCTTC. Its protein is CASSFASGGGNEQFF. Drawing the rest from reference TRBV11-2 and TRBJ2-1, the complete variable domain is EAGVAQSPRYKIIEKRQSVAFWCNPISGHATLYWYQQILGQGPKLLIQFQNNGVVDDSQLPKDRFSAERLKGVDSTLKIQPAKLEDSAVYLCASSFASGGGNEQFFGPGTRLTVL.

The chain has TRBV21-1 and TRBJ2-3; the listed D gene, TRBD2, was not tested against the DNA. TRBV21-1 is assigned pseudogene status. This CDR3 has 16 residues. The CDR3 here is CASSKEAGRGTDTQYF. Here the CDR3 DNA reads TGTGCCAGCAGCAAAGAGGCAGGGAGGGGCACAGATACGCAGTATTTT.

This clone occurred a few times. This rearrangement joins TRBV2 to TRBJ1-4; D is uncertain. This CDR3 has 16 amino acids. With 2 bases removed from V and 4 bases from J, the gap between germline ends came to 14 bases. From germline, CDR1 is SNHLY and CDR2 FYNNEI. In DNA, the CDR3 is TGTGCCAGCAGTGAATTGAGCCCCGTGCTTAATGAAAAACTGTTTTTT. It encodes CASSELSPVLNEKLFF.

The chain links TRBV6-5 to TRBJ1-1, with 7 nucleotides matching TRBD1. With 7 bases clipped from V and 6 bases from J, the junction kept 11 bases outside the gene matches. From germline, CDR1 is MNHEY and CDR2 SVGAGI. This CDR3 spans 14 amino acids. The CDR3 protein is CASTEGAGVAEAFF. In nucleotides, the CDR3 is TGTGCCAGCACTGAGGGGGCAGGGGTGGCTGAAGCTTTCTTT.

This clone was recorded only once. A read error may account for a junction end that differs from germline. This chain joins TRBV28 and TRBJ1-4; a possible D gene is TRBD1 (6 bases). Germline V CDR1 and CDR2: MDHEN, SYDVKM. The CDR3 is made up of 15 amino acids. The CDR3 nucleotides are TGTACCAGCAGGGACATTTCGGGGGTTAATGAAAAACTGTTTTTT. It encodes CTSRDISGVNEKLFF.

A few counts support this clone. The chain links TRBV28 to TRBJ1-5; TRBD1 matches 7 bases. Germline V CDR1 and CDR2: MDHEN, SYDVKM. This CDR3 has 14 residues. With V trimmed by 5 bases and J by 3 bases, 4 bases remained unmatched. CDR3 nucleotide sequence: TGTGCCAGCAGTCCCGGACAGGTCAATCAGCCCCAGCATTTT. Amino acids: CASSPGQVNQPQHF.

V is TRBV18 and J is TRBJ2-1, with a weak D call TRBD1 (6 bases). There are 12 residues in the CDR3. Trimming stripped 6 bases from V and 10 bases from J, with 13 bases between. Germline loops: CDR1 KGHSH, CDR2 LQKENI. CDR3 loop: CASSPTGTEQFF. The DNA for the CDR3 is TGTGCCAGCTCTCCCACCGGGACAGAGCAGTTCTTC.

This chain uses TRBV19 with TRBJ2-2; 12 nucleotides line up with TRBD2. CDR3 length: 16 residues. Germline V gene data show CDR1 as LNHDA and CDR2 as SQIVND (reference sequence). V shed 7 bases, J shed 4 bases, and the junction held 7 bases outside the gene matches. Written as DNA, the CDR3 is TGTGCCAGTACCTCGACTAGCGGGAGTTTCACCGGGGAGCTGTTTTTT. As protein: CASTSTSGSFTGELFF. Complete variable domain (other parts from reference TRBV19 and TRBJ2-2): DGGITQSPKYLFRKEGQNVTLSCEQNLNHDAMYWYRQDPGQGLRLIYYSQIVNDFQKGDIAEGYSVSREKKESFPLTVTSAQKNPTAFYLCASTSTSGSFTGELFFGEGSRLTVL.

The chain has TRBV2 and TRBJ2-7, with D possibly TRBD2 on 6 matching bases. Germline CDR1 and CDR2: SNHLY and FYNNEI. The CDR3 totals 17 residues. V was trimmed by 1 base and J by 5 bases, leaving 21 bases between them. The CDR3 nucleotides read TGTGCCAGCAGTGAAGAGGTGGGGACCCCCGTAGCGGACGAGCAGTACTTC. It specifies CASSEEVGTPVADEQYF.

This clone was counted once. The CDR3, as DNA: TGTGCCATCAGTGAAGTGGGGACAGACAATGAAAAACTGTTTTTT. The encoded protein is CAISEVGTDNEKLFF. This chain connects TRBV10-3 to TRBJ1-4, with 7 bases that match TRBD1. Per germline, CDR1 ENHRY and CDR2 SYGVKD. V shed 3 bases and J 5 bases; nucleotides not matched to a gene: 6. This CDR3 is built from 15 residues.